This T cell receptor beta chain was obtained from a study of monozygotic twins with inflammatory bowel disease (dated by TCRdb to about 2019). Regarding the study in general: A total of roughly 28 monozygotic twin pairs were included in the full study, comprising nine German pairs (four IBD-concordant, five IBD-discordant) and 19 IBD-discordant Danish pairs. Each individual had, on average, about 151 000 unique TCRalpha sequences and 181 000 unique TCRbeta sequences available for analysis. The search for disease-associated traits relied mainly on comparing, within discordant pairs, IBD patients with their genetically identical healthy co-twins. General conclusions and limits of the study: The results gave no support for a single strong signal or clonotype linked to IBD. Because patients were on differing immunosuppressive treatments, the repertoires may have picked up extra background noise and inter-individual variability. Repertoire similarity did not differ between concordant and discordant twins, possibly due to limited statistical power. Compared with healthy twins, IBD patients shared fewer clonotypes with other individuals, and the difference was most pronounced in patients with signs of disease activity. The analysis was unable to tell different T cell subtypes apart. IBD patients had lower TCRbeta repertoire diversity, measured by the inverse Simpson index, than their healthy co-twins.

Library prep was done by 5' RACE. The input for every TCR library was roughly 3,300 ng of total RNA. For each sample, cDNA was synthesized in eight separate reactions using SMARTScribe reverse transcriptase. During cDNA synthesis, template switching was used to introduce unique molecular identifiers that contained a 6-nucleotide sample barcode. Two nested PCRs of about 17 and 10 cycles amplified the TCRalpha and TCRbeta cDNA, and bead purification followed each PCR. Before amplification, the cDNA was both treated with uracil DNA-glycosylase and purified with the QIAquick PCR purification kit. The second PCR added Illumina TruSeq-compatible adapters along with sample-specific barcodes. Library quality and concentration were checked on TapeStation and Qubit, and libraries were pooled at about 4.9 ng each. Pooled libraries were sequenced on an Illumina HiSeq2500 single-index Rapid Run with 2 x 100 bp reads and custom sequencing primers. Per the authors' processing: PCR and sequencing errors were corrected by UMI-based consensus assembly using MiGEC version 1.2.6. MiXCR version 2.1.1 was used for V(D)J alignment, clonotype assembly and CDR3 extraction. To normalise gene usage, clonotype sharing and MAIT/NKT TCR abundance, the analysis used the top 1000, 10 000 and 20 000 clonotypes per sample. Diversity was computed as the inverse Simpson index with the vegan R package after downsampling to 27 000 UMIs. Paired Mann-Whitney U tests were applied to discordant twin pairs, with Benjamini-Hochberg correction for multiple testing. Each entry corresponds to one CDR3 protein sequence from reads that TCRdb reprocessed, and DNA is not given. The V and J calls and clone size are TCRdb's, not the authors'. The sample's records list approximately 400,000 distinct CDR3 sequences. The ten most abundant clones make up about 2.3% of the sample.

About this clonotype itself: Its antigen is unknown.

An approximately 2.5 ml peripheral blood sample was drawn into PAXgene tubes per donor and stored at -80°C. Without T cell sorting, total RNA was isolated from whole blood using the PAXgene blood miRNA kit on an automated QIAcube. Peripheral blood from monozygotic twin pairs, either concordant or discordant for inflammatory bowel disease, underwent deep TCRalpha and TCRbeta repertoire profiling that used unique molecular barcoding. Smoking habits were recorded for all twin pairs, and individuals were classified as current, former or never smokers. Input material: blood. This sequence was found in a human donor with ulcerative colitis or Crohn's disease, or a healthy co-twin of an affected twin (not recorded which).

The CDR3 region has the sequence CASSFSGLDTQYF. The chain employs TRBV7-2 and TRBJ2-3. CDR1 and CDR2 were assigned from the germline V gene as SGHTA and FQGNSA. Including cysteine and phenylalanine, the CDR3 has 13 amino acids. DNA is not on record.